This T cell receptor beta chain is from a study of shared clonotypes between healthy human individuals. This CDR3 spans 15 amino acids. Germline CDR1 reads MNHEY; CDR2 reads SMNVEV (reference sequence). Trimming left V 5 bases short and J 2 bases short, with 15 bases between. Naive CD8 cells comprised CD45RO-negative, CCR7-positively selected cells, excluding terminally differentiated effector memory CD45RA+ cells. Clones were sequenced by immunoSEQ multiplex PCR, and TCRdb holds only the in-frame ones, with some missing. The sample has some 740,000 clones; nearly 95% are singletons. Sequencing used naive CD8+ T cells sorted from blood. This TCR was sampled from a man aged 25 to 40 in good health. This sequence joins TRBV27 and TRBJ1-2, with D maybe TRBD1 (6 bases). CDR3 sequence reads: CASSQRGRKNYGYTF. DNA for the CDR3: TGTGCCAGCAGTCAACGGGGGCGCAAGAACTATGGCTACACCTTC.